Shown below are 29 T cell receptor beta chains from a single sample sequenced in a study of blood T cells in healthy people across ages. A sample-barcoded 5' primer and a J-beta primer mix were used in a second PCR of roughly 7 to 11 cycles. TCRdb processed the 5' RACE reads anew with MiXCR; each CDR3 protein has one entry. The sample records a few hundred thousand distinct CDR3 sequences, about 28% being singletons. The same data also went into a second study, on T cells of mothers and their children.

Source material: blood. The receptors shown here come from a boy between 2 and 10 years old in good health.

This clonotype was counted only a few times. V usage is TRBV20-1 and J usage is TRBJ1-5; 9 positions match TRBD1. This CDR3 spans 15 amino acids. CDR1 is DFQATT and CDR2 is SNEGSKA in the germline V gene (reference sequence). With 7 bases clipped from V and 4 bases from J, the junction kept 11 bases outside the gene matches. The CDR3 nucleotides read TGCAGTGATGGATGCCGGGACAGGGAAAATCAGCCCCAGCATTTT. It codes for CSDGCRDRENQPQHF.

This clonotype was observed a few times. The chain recombines TRBV27 with TRBJ2-3; the D is unclear. The CDR3 extends over 15 amino acids. The V and J ends lost 1 base and 0 bases respectively, with 8 bases between them. From germline, CDR1 is MNHEY and CDR2 SMNVEV (reference sequence). CDR3 nucleotide sequence: TGTGCCAGCAGTTTATGGACCCATAGCACAGATACGCAGTATTTT. Protein: CASSLWTHSTDTQYF.

J is TRBJ2-1 and V is TRBV4-1, with TRBD2 as a possible D gene (6 bases). The CDR3 extends over 13 amino acids. V was shortened by 1 base and J by 8 bases, with 9 bases between the two germline ends. Germline V gene sequence: CDR1 MGHRA, CDR2 YSYEKL. DNA for the CDR3: TGCGCCAGCAGCCAAGTGAGGAGGGATGAGCAGTTCTTC. Translating it yields CASSQVRRDEQFF.

This clonotype was seen only a few times. The chain has TRBV11-2 and TRBJ2-5; D gene ambiguous. CDR3 length: 15 residues. CDR1 SGHAT and CDR2 FQNNGV come from the germline V gene. Trimming removed 2 bases at V and 4 bases at J, with 14 bases between. The CDR3 region is CASSLTESTVETQYF. CDR3 bases: TGTGCCAGCAGCTTAACAGAGTCTACCGTAGAGACCCAGTACTTC.

In DNA, the CDR3 is TGCAGCGTTGGAGGCTACGAGCAGTACTTC. Encoded protein: CSVGGYEQYF. The gene calls are TRBV29-1 and TRBJ2-5; D gene ambiguous. TRBJ2-7 explains the end of the DNA better; the J call may be wrong. The CDR3 consists of 10 residues. Germline V gives CDR1 SQVTM, CDR2 ANQGSEA.

The CDR3: CSSETSGQETQYF. The CDR3 DNA reads as TGCAGTTCTGAGACTAGCGGTCAAGAGACCCAGTACTTC. V is TRBV20-1 and J is TRBJ2-5; TRBD2 agrees at 9 bases. There are 13 residues in the CDR3. With 8 bases clipped from V and 2 bases from J, the junction kept 6 bases outside the gene matches. Germline V lookup: CDR1 DFQATT, CDR2 SNEGSKA (reference sequence).

In the case of this clonotype: One end of the junction fails to match germline, which may point to a read error. CDR3 in amino acids: CASSPRGRGGETQYF. The CDR3 nucleotides read TGTGCCAGCAGTCCGCGGGGCAGGGGAGGAGAGACTCAGTACTTC. The V and J genes are TRBV27 and TRBJ2-5; D may correspond to TRBD1 or TRBD2 (6 bases each). CDR3 length: 15 amino acids. Germline V gene lookup returns CDR1 MNHEY and CDR2 SMNVEV (reference sequence).

In DNA form, the CDR3 reads TGCAGTGCTAGCCAGGGAGCTAGCAATCAGCCCCAGCATTTT. Translation: CSASQGASNQPQHF. The chain joins TRBV20-1 to TRBJ1-5; D may be TRBD1 (5 bases). This CDR3 has 14 amino acids. Germline V CDR1 and CDR2: DFQATT, SNEGSKA (reference sequence). V lost 3 bases to trimming and J lost 0 bases, with 9 bases between them.

This chain uses TRBV7-9 with TRBJ2-5; D call uncertain. The DNA end favors TRBJ2-7, so the J call may be wrong. This CDR3 has 13 amino acids. Germline CDR1 reads SEHNR; CDR2 reads FQNEAQ (reference sequence). The chain's CDR3 is CASSSTHSYEQYF. For the CDR3, the DNA is TGTGCCAGCAGCTCGACCCACTCCTACGAGCAGTACTTC.

The chain couples TRBV20-1 to TRBJ2-7, with a weak D call TRBD2 (5 bases). Between the trimmed V and J ends, which lost 0 bases and 0 bases, there was a span of 9 bases. CDR3 length equals 14 residues. Germline values: CDR1 DFQATT, CDR2 SNEGSKA (reference sequence). The CDR3 DNA sequence: TGCAGTGCTAGAGATCGACTAACCTCCTACGAGCAGTACTTC. Translated, it gives CSARDRLTSYEQYF.

This clonotype has only a few counts. Lacking the conserved final phenylalanine or tryptophan, this CDR3 likely reflects a read error. CDR3 DNA sequence: TGTGCCATCAGCGATAGGGACAGGCAAGAAAAACTGTTTTCT. It encodes CAISDRDRQEKLFS. The J gene is TRBJ1-4, the V gene TRBV10-3; TRBD1 matches at 8 bases. The junction had 8 bases not matched to a gene; V was cut back by 6 bases and J by 8 bases. The CDR3 extends over 14 amino acids. CDR1 ENHRY and CDR2 SYGVKD come from the germline V gene.

This clonotype appeared a few times. The chain joins TRBV10-1 to TRBJ2-5; D is ambiguous. V dropped 10 bases and J dropped 3 bases, with 18 bases sitting between them. Per the germline V gene, CDR1 is WNHNN and CDR2 is SYGVQD (reference sequence). The CDR3 length is 14 residues. Written as DNA, the CDR3 is TGCGCCAATCCGGACGCCACCACCAAAGAGACCCAGTACTTC. Translation gives CANPDATTKETQYF.

This clonotype was counted only a few times. The chain joins TRBV24-1 to TRBJ2-1, with TRBD2 as a possible D gene (7 bases). From germline, CDR1 is KGHDR and CDR2 SFDVKD. V gave up 3 bases and J gave up 6 bases, with 11 bases separating them. The CDR3 loop spans 14 amino acids. The CDR3 bases are TGTGCCACCAGTGATCCGCGGGGGCCCAATGAGCAGTTCTTC. It yields the protein CATSDPRGPNEQFF.

This clonotype was seen a few times. The V gene is TRBV14, the J gene TRBJ1-3, with D unclear. Germline CDR1 SGHDN, CDR2 FVKESK. CDR3 length: 14 residues. The germline V and J ends were trimmed by 4 bases and 0 bases, with 7 bases remaining between them. The CDR3 nucleotides are TGTGCCAGCAGCCTAAGTAACTCTGGAAACACCATATATTTT. This sequence encodes CASSLSNSGNTIYF.

The chain combines TRBV14 with TRBJ1-2; D unresolved. CDR3 length: 16 residues. Trimming shortened V by 1 base and J by 7 bases, and 19 bases separated the two germline ends. The germline V gene has CDR1 SGHDN and CDR2 FVKESK. CDR3 sequence reads: CASSQGPHSQRGGYTF. CDR3 nucleotide sequence: TGTGCCAGCAGCCAAGGCCCCCATTCGCAACGGGGTGGCTACACCTTC.

This clonotype appeared a few times. The rearrangement links TRBV6-2 or TRBV6-3 to TRBJ2-1; 11 nucleotides align to TRBD2. Germline V lookup: CDR1 MNHEY, CDR2 SVGEGT. V shed 2 bases, J shed 0 bases, and the junction held 6 bases outside the gene matches. The CDR3 totals 18 residues. The CDR3 loop is CASSYVLAGAFSYNEQFF. The DNA for the CDR3 is TGTGCCAGCAGTTACGTACTAGCGGGAGCATTCTCCTACAATGAGCAGTTCTTC.

This clonotype appeared a few times. The chain links TRBV10-3 to TRBJ2-7; D gene unclear. CDR3 length: 12 residues. Trimming took 2 bases from V and 7 from J, leaving 9 bases between them. From germline, CDR1 is ENHRY and CDR2 SYGVKD. The CDR3 sequence: CAISEMGWEQYF. The CDR3 coding sequence is TGTGCCATCAGTGAGATGGGGTGGGAGCAGTACTTC.

The genes are TRBV21-1 and TRBJ2-7; TRBD2 was called by the table and not checked on the DNA. TRBV21-1 is tagged as a pseudogene. The CDR3 consists of 16 residues. In DNA form, the CDR3 reads TGTGCCAGCAGCAAAAAAGGACTGGCGGGAACCTACGAGCAGTACTTC. Translated, it gives CASSKKGLAGTYEQYF.

The chain employs TRBV27 and TRBJ2-7, with TRBD1 matching 8 bases. Germline assignment: CDR1 MNHEY and CDR2 SMNVEV (reference sequence). Trimming cost V 5 bases and J 0 bases; bases outside gene matches: 9. This CDR3 region has 16 residues. The CDR3 region is CASSPEQGGLSYEQYF. In nucleotides, the CDR3 is TGTGCCAGCAGTCCGGAACAGGGGGGACTCTCCTACGAGCAGTACTTC.

The V call is TRBV3-1, the J call TRBJ1-5; no clear D gene. V dropped 0 bases and J dropped 0 bases, with 6 bases sitting between them. There are 15 residues in the CDR3. Germline V gene sequence: CDR1 LGHDT, CDR2 YNNKEL (reference sequence). In DNA form, the CDR3 reads TGTGCCAGCAGCCAAGAGGGTTATAGCAATCAGCCCCAGCATTTT. It yields the protein CASSQEGYSNQPQHF. Full variable domain (rest looked up from reference TRBV3-1 and TRBJ1-5): DTAVSQTPKYLVTQMGNDKSIKCEQNLGHDTMYWYKQDSKKFLKIMFSYNNKELIINETVPNRFSPKSPDKAHLNLHINSLELGDSAVYFCASSQEGYSNQPQHFGDGTRLSIL.

This clonotype was counted only a few times. V gene TRBV7-9 combines with J gene TRBJ2-3; tentatively, D is TRBD2 (6 bases). This CDR3 region has 13 residues. CDR1 and CDR2 from the germline V gene are SEHNR and FQNEAQ (reference sequence). V lost 5 bases to trimming and J lost 4 bases, with 10 bases between them. The CDR3: CASSGGTSDTQYF. The CDR3 region has the DNA TGTGCCAGCAGCGGCGGGACCTCAGATACGCAGTATTTT. The full variable domain, with the rest looked up from reference TRBV7-9 and TRBJ2-3, is DTGVSQNPRHKITKRGQNVTFRCDPISEHNRLYWYRQTLGQGPEFLTYFQNEAQLEKSRLLSDRFSAERPKGSFSTLEIQRTEQGDSAMYLCASSGGTSDTQYFGPGTRLTVL.

V and J are TRBV10-2 and TRBJ2-1; 8 bases agree with TRBD2. The last part of the DNA fits TRBJ2-7 better; the J call may be wrong. This CDR3 comprises 14 residues. Germline CDR1 is WSHSY and CDR2 is SAAADI. CDR3 DNA sequence: TGCGCCAGCAGACCTACTAGCGGTTCCTACGAGCAGTACTTC. It yields the protein CASRPTSGSYEQYF.

V gene TRBV7-2 combines with J gene TRBJ2-7, with 7 bases aligning to TRBD2. The CDR3 length is 15 residues. CDR1 and CDR2 (germline): SGHTA, FQGNSA. The V gene end was trimmed by 0 bases and the J gene end by 4 bases; junction bases not matched to a gene: 6. In nucleotides, the CDR3 is TGTGCCAGCAGCTTAGCGGCGGGAGAGGAGTACGAGCAGTACTTC. Amino acids: CASSLAAGEEYEQYF. The whole variable domain, filled in from reference TRBV7-2 and TRBJ2-7, reads GAGVSQSPSNKVTEKGKDVELRCDPISGHTALYWYRQSLGQGLEFLIYFQGNSAPDKSGLPSDRFSAERTGGSVSTLTIQRTQQEDSAVYLCASSLAAGEEYEQYFGPGTRLTVT.

The chain couples TRBV7-8 to TRBJ2-5; D remains ambiguous. CDR3 length: 13 residues. Trimming left V 1 base short and J 4 bases short, with 7 bases between. Germline-derived CDR1 and CDR2 are SGHVS and FQNEAQ. As DNA, the CDR3 is TGTGCCAGCAGCTTAGGAGAATCAGAGACCCAGTACTTC. Translating gives CASSLGESETQYF. Supplemented by reference TRBV7-8 and TRBJ2-5, the full variable domain reads GAGVSQSPRYKVAKRGQDVALRCDPISGHVSLFWYQQALGQGPEFLTYFQNEAQLDKSGLPSDRFFAERPEGSVSTLKIQRTQQEDSAVYLCASSLGESETQYFGPGTRLLVL.

The rearrangement uses TRBV20-1 and TRBJ2-7, with D unclear. V lost 1 base to trimming and J lost 4 bases, with 8 bases between them. Germline CDR1 reads DFQATT; CDR2 reads SNEGSKA (reference sequence). The CDR3 runs to 12 residues. The CDR3 region has the DNA TGCAGTGCTAGAGCTCCCTTGTACGAGCAGTACTTC. The encoded protein is CSARAPLYEQYF.

J is TRBJ2-5 and V is TRBV7-9; 10 nucleotides agree with TRBD1. CDR1 and CDR2 from the germline V gene are SEHNR and FQNEAQ (reference sequence). J gave up 4 bases and V 2 bases, and 4 bases lay outside the gene matches. The CDR3 runs 15 residues. The CDR3 region is CASSLTGQGGETQYF. CDR3 nucleotides: TGTGCCAGCAGCTTAACAGGACAGGGGGGAGAGACCCAGTACTTC.

The chain recombines TRBV30 with TRBJ2-7; 7 bases are shared with TRBD1. V trimming: 0 bases; J trimming: 0 bases; junction bases outside the gene matches: 8. The CDR3 consists of 16 residues. The V gene's germline CDR1 is GTSNPN and CDR2 SVGIG (reference sequence). This CDR3 reads CAWSVRGPSSSYEQYF. CDR3 sequence (DNA): TGTGCCTGGAGTGTAAGGGGGCCAAGCTCCTCCTACGAGCAGTACTTC.

This clonotype was detected a few times. The V call is TRBV6-1, the J call TRBJ2-5; the D gene could be TRBD1 or TRBD2 (5 bases each). V lost 6 bases and J 0 bases, leaving 20 bases between the germline ends. The CDR3 has 17 amino acids. Germline loops: CDR1 MNHNS, CDR2 SASEGT. The CDR3 spells CASSLNPSRGDQETQYF. In DNA, the CDR3 is TGTGCCAGCAGCCTCAACCCGAGTAGAGGGGACCAAGAGACCCAGTACTTC.

The chain combines TRBV3-1 with TRBJ2-1; D possibly uses TRBD1 or TRBD2 (5 bases each). The DNA end is more similar to TRBJ2-5, so the J call may be wrong. The CDR3 sequence is 14 residues long. Germline-derived CDR1 and CDR2 are LGHDT and YNNKEL (reference sequence). The CDR3 nucleotides are TGTGCCAGCAGCCAAGAGGTAGGGACAGAGACCCAGTACTTC. It translates to CASSQEVGTETQYF.